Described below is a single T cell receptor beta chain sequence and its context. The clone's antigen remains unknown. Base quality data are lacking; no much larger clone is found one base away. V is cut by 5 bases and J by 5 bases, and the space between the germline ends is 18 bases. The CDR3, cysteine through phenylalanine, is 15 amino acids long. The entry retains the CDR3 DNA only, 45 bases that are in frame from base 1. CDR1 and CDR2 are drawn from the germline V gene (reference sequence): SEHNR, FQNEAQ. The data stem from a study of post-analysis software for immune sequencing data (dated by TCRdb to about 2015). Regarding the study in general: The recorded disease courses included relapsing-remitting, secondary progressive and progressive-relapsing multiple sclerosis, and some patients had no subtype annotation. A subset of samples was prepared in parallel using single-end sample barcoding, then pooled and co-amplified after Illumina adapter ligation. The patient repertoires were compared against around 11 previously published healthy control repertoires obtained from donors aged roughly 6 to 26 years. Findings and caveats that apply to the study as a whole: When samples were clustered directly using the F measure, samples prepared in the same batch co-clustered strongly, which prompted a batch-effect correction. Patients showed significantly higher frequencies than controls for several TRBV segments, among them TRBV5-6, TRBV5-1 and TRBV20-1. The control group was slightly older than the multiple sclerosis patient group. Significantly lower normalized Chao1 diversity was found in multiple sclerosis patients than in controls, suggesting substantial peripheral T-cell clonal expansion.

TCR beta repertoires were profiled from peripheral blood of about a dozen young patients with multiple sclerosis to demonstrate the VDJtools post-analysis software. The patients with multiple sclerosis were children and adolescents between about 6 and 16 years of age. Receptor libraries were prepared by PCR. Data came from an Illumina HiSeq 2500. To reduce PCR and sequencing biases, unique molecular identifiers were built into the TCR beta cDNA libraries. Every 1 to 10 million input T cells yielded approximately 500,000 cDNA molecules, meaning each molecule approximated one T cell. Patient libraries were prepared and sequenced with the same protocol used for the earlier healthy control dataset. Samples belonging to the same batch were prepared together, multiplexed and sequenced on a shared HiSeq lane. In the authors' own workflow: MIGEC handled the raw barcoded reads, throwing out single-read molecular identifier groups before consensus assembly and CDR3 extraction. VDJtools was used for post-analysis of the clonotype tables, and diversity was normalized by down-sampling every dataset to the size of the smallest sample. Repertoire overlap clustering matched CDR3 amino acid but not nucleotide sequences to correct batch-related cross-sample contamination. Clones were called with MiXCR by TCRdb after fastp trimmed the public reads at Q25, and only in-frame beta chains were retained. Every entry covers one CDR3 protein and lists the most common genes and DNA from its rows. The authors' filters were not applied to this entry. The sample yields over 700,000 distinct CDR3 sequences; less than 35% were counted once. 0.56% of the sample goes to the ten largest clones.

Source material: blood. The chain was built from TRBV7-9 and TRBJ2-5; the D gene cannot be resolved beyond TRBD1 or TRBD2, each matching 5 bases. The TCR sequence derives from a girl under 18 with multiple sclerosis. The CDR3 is CASSPPDEGPETQYF. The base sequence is TGTGCCAGCAGCCCACCGGATGAGGGGCCGGAGACCCAGTACTTC.